This T cell receptor beta chain emerged from a study of blood T cell repertoires in COVID-19. Study in general: COVID-19 samples collected from the United States, Italy and Spain covered acute and convalescent phases. T cells, B-cell-depleted T cells, or PBMCs supplied cDNA or gDNA.

Authors' data handling: How many nucleated cells were present was estimated from reference gene primer amplification. Profiling relied on immunoSEQ multiplex PCR, and the TCRdb table lists in-frame clones only, not all of them. From that table come the V and J calls and clone size; the DNA was used to work out D and trimming. In the table there are some 30,000 clones, around 90% of which are singletons. Germline V gene lookup returns CDR1 SGHDN and CDR2 FVKESK. The CDR3 totals 14 residues. V was cut by 4 bases and J by 1 base, with 9 bases left in between. The V and J genes are TRBV14 and TRBJ2-3; D uncertain. This TCR was recovered from an older man with active COVID-19. Input material: peripheral blood. The CDR3 sequence: CASSPLQGTDTQYF. DNA of the CDR3: TGTGCCAGCAGCCCTCTTCAGGGCACAGATACGCAGTATTTT.